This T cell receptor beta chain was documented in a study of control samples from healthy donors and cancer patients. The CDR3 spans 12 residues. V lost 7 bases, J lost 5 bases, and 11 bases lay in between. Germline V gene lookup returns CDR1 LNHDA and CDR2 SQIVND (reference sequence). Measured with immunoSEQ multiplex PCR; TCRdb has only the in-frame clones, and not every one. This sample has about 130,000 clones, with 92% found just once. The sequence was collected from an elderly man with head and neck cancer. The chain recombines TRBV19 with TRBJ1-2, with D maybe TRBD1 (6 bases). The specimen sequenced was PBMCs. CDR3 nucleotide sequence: TGTGCCAGTACAGGGGTCGGGTATGGCTACACCTTC. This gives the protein CASTGVGYGYTF.